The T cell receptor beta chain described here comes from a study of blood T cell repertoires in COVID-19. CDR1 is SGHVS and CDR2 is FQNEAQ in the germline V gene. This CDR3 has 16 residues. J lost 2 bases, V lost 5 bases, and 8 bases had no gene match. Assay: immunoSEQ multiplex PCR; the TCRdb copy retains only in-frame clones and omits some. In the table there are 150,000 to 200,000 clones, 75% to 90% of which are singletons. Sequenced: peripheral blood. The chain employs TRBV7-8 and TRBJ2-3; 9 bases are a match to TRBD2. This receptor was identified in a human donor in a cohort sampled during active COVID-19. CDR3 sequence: CASSLVGGGATDTQYF. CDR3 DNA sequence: TGTGCCAGCAGCCTAGTCGGCGGGGGGGCCACAGATACGCAGTATTTT.